A selection of T cell receptor beta chains follows, all from one sample in a study of blood T cells in healthy people across ages. TCRdb recomputed calls from the 5' RACE reads with MiXCR, one row per CDR3 protein. The sample holds approximately 1.5 million distinct CDR3 sequences, around 40% seen once. Sequencing used blood. The receptors derive from a woman aged 18-29 years in good health. The CDR3 runs from the conserved cysteine through the conserved F or W. Each record gives: clone size, V gene, J gene, D gene, CDR3 protein, CDR3 DNA. The D gene is left open where the match is weak. Clone size is stated in some rows and not others, as once, few, many or a class when expanded.

size: .
V: TRBV7-9
J: TRBJ1-2
D: .
CDR3: CASSLAPRSTNYGYTF
DNA: TGTGCCAGCAGCTTAGCCCCCCGATCGACTAACTATGGCTACACCTTC

size: few
V: TRBV7-9
J: TRBJ2-1
D: TRBD2
CDR3: CASSRWTSGDNTGEQFF
DNA: TGTGCCAGCAGCCGCTGGACTAGCGGGGACAACACCGGTGAGCAGTTCTTC

size: few
V: TRBV7-9
J: TRBJ1-6
D: .
CDR3: CASSFTGRNSPLHF
DNA: TGTGCCAGCAGCTTCACAGGGAGGAATTCACCCCTCCACTTT

size: .
V: TRBV24-1
J: TRBJ1-1
D: .
CDR3: CATSFAGQAFF
DNA: TGTGCCACCTCCTTCGCAGGCCAAGCTTTCTTT

size: few
V: TRBV24-1
J: TRBJ2-1
D: .
CDR3: CATSDWAGSYNEQFF
DNA: TGTGCCACCAGTGATTGGGCGGGGTCGTACAATGAGCAGTTCTTC

size: .
V: TRBV28
J: TRBJ1-3
D: TRBD1
CDR3: CASSSAGQGFSGNTIYF
DNA: TGTGCCAGCAGTAGCGCGGGACAGGGGTTCTCTGGAAACACCATATATTTT

size: .
V: TRBV7-2
J: TRBJ2-1
D: TRBD2
CDR3: CASSLESRGVYNEQFF
DNA: TGTGCCAGCAGCTTAGAGTCGCGGGGGGTCTACAATGAGCAGTTCTTC

size: few
V: TRBV4-3
J: TRBJ2-1
D: TRBD1
CDR3: CASSQDPPGQGVDEQFF
DNA: TGCGCCAGCAGCCAAGATCCACCGGGACAGGGGGTCGATGAGCAGTTCTTC

size: few
V: TRBV4-1
J: TRBJ1-1
D: .
CDR3: CASSQDMGVEAFF
DNA: TGCGCCAGCAGCCAAGATATGGGAGTTGAAGCTTTCTTT

size: .
V: TRBV5-5
J: TRBJ1-5
D: .
CDR3: CASSFGWGNRPQHF
DNA: TGTGCCAGCAGCTTCGGGTGGGGCAATCGGCCCCAGCATTTT

size: many
V: TRBV11-2
J: TRBJ2-1
D: .
CDR3: CASRGAYNEQFF
DNA: TGTGCCAGCAGGGGGGCCTACAATGAGCAGTTCTTC

size: many
V: TRBV20-1
J: TRBJ2-3
D: .
CDR3: CSARGRTPSTDTQYF
DNA: TGCAGTGCTAGGGGAAGGACCCCAAGCACAGATACGCAGTATTTT

size: .
V: TRBV9
J: TRBJ1-4
D: .
CDR3: CASSDGTGRWLFF
DNA: TGTGCCAGCAGCGACGGTACCGGGCGATGGCTGTTTTTT

size: .
V: TRBV28
J: TRBJ2-7
D: .
CDR3: CATKGKRRFNYEQYF
DNA: TGTGCCACCAAGGGGAAGCGCAGGTTTAACTACGAGCAGTACTTC

size: .
V: TRBV9
J: TRBJ2-2
D: TRBD2
CDR3: CASSIAGTPNTGELFF
DNA: TGTGCCAGCAGCATAGCGGGAACCCCGAACACCGGGGAGCTGTTTTTT

size: .
V: TRBV12-3/TRBV12-4
J: TRBJ2-1
D: .
CDR3: CASTTTGVRGDEQFF
DNA: TGTGCCAGCACCACAACCGGGGTGAGGGGAGATGAGCAGTTCTTC

size: few
V: TRBV7-2
J: TRBJ2-3
D: .
CDR3: CASTGGNTDTQYF
DNA: TGTGCCAGCACGGGCGGGAACACAGATACGCAGTATTTT

size: .
V: TRBV7-3
J: TRBJ1-2
D: .
CDR3: CASGSGMNYGYTF
DNA: TGTGCCAGCGGTTCAGGGATGAACTATGGCTACACCTTC

size: few
V: TRBV7-2
J: TRBJ1-5
D: .
CDR3: CASSGGQNQPQHF
DNA: TGTGCCAGCAGCGGAGGACAGAATCAGCCCCAGCATTTT

size: .
V: TRBV20-1
J: TRBJ2-1
D: TRBD2
CDR3: CGARVTGRANNEQFF
DNA: TGCGGTGCTAGAGTCACTGGGAGGGCCAACAATGAGCAGTTCTTC

size: .
V: TRBV27
J: TRBJ1-1
D: .
CDR3: CASSPDPYTRNTEAFF
DNA: TGTGCCAGCAGTCCCGATCCGTATACTAGGAACACTGAAGCTTTCTTT

size: .
V: TRBV9
J: TRBJ2-3
D: TRBD2
CDR3: CASSLKGLAGGLNTDTQYF
DNA: TGTGCCAGCAGCCTCAAGGGCCTAGCGGGGGGGCTGAACACAGATACGCAGTATTTT

size: .
V: TRBV29-1
J: TRBJ1-6
D: .
CDR3: CSVQENSYNSPLHF
DNA: TGCAGCGTTCAAGAGAACTCCTATAATTCACCCCTCCACTTT

size: few
V: TRBV18
J: TRBJ1-2
D: .
CDR3: CASSPKAVTAGQDGYTF
DNA: TGTGCCAGCTCACCTAAGGCTGTTACAGCGGGTCAAGATGGCTACACCTTC

size: .
V: TRBV12-3/TRBV12-4
J: TRBJ2-3
D: TRBD2
CDR3: CASSTGLDTDTQYF
DNA: TGTGCCAGCAGTACGGGACTAGATACAGATACGCAGTATTTT

size: few
V: TRBV4-3
J: TRBJ2-3
D: .
CDR3: CASSQDWLSTDTQYF
DNA: TGCGCCAGCAGCCAAGATTGGTTAAGCACAGATACGCAGTATTTT

size: .
V: TRBV6-5
J: TRBJ1-2
D: .
CDR3: CASSYSASNNYGYTF
DNA: TGTGCCAGCAGTTACTCTGCGAGTAATAACTATGGCTACACCTTC

size: .
V: TRBV19
J: TRBJ2-1
D: TRBD2
CDR3: CASRAGTSVTEQFF
DNA: TGTGCCAGTAGGGCCGGGACTAGCGTTACTGAGCAGTTCTTC

size: .
V: TRBV25-1
J: TRBJ1-5
D: .
CDR3: CASSELWADQPQHF
DNA: TGTGCCAGCAGTGAACTCTGGGCGGACCAGCCCCAGCATTTT

size: few
V: TRBV12-3/TRBV12-4
J: TRBJ2-3
D: TRBD1
CDR3: CASRQWTGDEDTQYF
DNA: TGTGCCAGCAGGCAATGGACAGGGGACGAGGATACGCAGTATTTT

size: few
V: TRBV4-2
J: TRBJ2-7
D: TRBD1
CDR3: CASSQPQTGVEQYF
DNA: TGTGCCAGCAGCCAACCCCAGACAGGGGTTGAGCAGTACTTC

size: .
V: TRBV6-2/TRBV6-3
J: TRBJ1-6
D: .
CDR3: CASSDRDTSSPLHF
DNA: TGTGCCAGCAGCGACCGGGACACCAGTTCACCCCTCCACTTT

size: few
V: TRBV20-1
J: TRBJ1-1
D: .
CDR3: CSARTHTEAFF
DNA: TGCAGTGCTAGAACACACACTGAAGCTTTCTTT

size: .
V: TRBV7-9
J: TRBJ1-5
D: .
CDR3: CASSFREAYSNQPQHF
DNA: TGTGCCAGCAGCTTTCGGGAGGCATATAGCAATCAGCCCCAGCATTTT

size: .
V: TRBV5-6
J: TRBJ2-3
D: .
CDR3: CASSPGPAEGDTQYF
DNA: TGTGCCAGCAGCCCGGGACCAGCAGAGGGAGATACGCAGTATTTT

size: .
V: TRBV29-1
J: TRBJ2-7
D: .
CDR3: CSVARDCEQYF
DNA: TGCAGCGTTGCCCGGGATTGCGAGCAGTACTTC

size: many
V: TRBV12-3/TRBV12-4
J: TRBJ1-2
D: .
CDR3: CASSPRTVYGYTF
DNA: TGTGCCAGCAGTCCCCGTACAGTTTATGGCTACACCTTC

size: .
V: TRBV20-1
J: TRBJ1-4
D: .
CDR3: CSASLWGTLTTNEKLFF
DNA: TGCAGTGCTAGCTTGTGGGGCACCCTTACAACTAATGAAAAACTGTTTTTT

size: few
V: TRBV6-2/TRBV6-3
J: TRBJ2-7
D: .
CDR3: CASSYFLTGNYAYEQYF
DNA: TGTGCCAGCAGTTACTTCTTGACGGGGAACTACGCCTACGAGCAGTACTTC

size: few
V: TRBV4-1
J: TRBJ2-4
D: TRBD2
CDR3: CASSQGFRLAGGQNIQYF
DNA: TGCGCCAGCAGCCAAGGTTTCAGACTAGCGGGAGGCCAAAACATTCAGTACTTC

size: .
V: TRBV20-1
J: TRBJ2-7
D: .
CDR3: CSARLEGFKEQYF
DNA: TGCAGTGCTAGACTAGAAGGGTTTAAAGAGCAGTACTTC

size: .
V: TRBV27
J: TRBJ2-7
D: .
CDR3: CASSLRAGSNDEQYF
DNA: TGTGCCAGCAGTTTAAGGGCAGGGTCTAACGACGAGCAGTACTTC

size: .
V: TRBV7-9
J: TRBJ2-1
D: TRBD2
CDR3: CASSLGASGQFF
DNA: TGTGCCAGCAGCTTAGGGGCTAGCGGGCAGTTCTTC

size: .
V: TRBV2
J: TRBJ1-2
D: .
CDR3: CASSEARVSYGYTF
DNA: TGTGCCAGCAGTGAAGCGCGGGTCTCTTATGGCTACACCTTC

size: few
V: TRBV6-2/TRBV6-3
J: TRBJ1-1
D: .
CDR3: CASKEIRSNTEAFF
DNA: TGTGCCAGCAAGGAGATCAGATCGAACACTGAAGCTTTCTTT

size: .
V: TRBV7-2
J: TRBJ1-5
D: .
CDR3: CASSPDKGQPQHF
DNA: TGTGCCAGCAGCCCGGACAAGGGCCAGCCCCAGCATTTT

size: few
V: TRBV4-3
J: TRBJ2-1
D: .
CDR3: CASSQEPSGRPYNEQFF
DNA: TGCGCCAGCAGCCAAGAACCGAGCGGGCGACCCTACAATGAGCAGTTCTTC

size: .
V: TRBV12-3/TRBV12-4
J: TRBJ1-2
D: TRBD1
CDR3: CASKSPPTGAGGYTF
DNA: TGTGCCAGCAAATCCCCGCCGACAGGGGCCGGGGGCTACACCTTC